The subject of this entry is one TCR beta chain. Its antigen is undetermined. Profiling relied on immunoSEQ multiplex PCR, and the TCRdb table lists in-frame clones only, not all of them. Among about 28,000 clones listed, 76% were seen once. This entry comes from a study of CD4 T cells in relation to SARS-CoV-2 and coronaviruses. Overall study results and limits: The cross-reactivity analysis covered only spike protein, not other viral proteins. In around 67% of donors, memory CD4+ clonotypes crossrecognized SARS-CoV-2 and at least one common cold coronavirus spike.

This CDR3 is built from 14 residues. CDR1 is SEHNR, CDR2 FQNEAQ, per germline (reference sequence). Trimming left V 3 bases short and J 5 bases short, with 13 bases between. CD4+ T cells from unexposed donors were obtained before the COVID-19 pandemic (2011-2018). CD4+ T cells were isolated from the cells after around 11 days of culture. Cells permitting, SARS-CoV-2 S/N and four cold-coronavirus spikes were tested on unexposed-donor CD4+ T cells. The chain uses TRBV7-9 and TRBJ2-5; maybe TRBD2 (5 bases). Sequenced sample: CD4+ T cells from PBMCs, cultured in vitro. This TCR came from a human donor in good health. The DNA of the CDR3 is TGTGCCAGCAGCTTTTTGAGAGGGATGGAGACCCAGTACTTC. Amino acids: CASSFLRGMETQYF.